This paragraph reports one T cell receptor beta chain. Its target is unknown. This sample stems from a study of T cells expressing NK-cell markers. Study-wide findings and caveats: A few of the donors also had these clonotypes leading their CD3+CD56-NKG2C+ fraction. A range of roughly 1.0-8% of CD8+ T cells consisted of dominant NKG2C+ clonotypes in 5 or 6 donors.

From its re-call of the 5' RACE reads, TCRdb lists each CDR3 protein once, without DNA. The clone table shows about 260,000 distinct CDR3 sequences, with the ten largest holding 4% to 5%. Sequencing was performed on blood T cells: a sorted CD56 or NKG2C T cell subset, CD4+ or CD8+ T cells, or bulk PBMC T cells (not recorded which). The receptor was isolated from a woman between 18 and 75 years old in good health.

The CDR3: CSALNADRSIGELFF. This chain uses TRBV20-1 with TRBJ2-2; lacking DNA, the TRBD1 call made by TCRdb goes unchecked. The CDR3 has 15 amino acids. CDR1 and CDR2 (germline): DFQATT, SNEGSKA (reference sequence).